The 22 T cell receptor beta chains given below trace back to one sample, sequenced in a study of blood T cell repertoires in COVID-19. TCRdb's table, derived via immunoSEQ multiplex PCR, lists solely in-frame clones and lacks some. Of 440,000 or so clones in the sample, over 75% were seen once. Sequenced material: peripheral blood. The receptors stem from a woman aged 40 to 50 with COVID-19, enrolled during active disease.

With respect to this clone: The identical CDR3 is also encoded by other nucleotide sequences in the sample. The chain carries TRBV28 and TRBJ1-2, with D unresolved. V was shortened by 3 bases and J by 3 bases, with 5 bases between the two germline ends. There are 12 residues in the CDR3. Looked up from germline, CDR1 is MDHEN and CDR2 is SYDVKM. CDR3 DNA: TGTGCCAGCAGTTTGGCCGACTATGGCTACACCTTC. This sequence encodes CASSLADYGYTF.

The DNA for the CDR3 is TGTGCCAGTAGTTATGGACAGCTCTATGGCTACACCTTC. This codes for CASSYGQLYGYTF. V is TRBV19 and J is TRBJ1-2; a possible D gene is TRBD1 (6 bases). CDR1 is LNHDA, CDR2 SQIVND, per germline (reference sequence). The CDR3 length is 13 residues. V was cut by 5 bases and J by 4 bases, with 11 bases left in between.

The chain employs TRBV2 and TRBJ1-5; perhaps TRBD1 as D (6 bases). The CDR3 sequence is 12 residues long. Germline CDR1 SNHLY, CDR2 FYNNEI. Trimming left V 8 bases short and J 7 bases short, with 12 bases between. The CDR3 bases are TGTGCCAGCGGACCAGGGGCGCAGCCCCAGCATTTT. Translating it yields CASGPGAQPQHF.

The V gene is TRBV5-4, the J gene TRBJ2-1, with TRBD2 matching over 12 bases. Germline trimming cut 0 bases from V and 7 bases from J; bases unmatched to any gene: 2. The germline V gene encodes CDR1 SGHNT and CDR2 YYREEE (reference sequence). There are 15 residues in the CDR3. The CDR3 region is CASSLGLAGVNEQFF. The DNA of the CDR3 is TGTGCCAGCAGCTTGGGACTAGCGGGGGTTAATGAGCAGTTCTTC.

The chain employs TRBV4-3 and TRBJ2-1, with 10 bases matching TRBD2. The CDR3 runs to 21 residues. With V trimmed by 3 bases and J by 1 base, 18 bases remained unmatched. Germline-derived CDR1 and CDR2 are LGHNA and YSLEER. The CDR3 DNA follows: TGCGCCAGCAGCCAGGACCCCGGGAGTCCTAGCGGGAGTGGGTCCTACAATGAGCAGTTCTTC. Translating it yields CASSQDPGSPSGSGSYNEQFF.

The rearrangement links TRBV7-2 to TRBJ1-2; the D gene is possibly TRBD1 (5 bases). CDR3 length: 15 amino acids. The V end lost 2 bases, the J end lost 7 bases, and 17 bases lay between the germline ends. Germline lookup yields CDR1 SGHTA and CDR2 FQGNSA. The CDR3 loop is CASSLSFEGEGGYTF. The CDR3 DNA reads TGTGCCAGCAGCTTATCCTTTGAAGGGGAGGGTGGCTACACCTTC.

The chain employs TRBV27 and TRBJ2-7; maybe TRBD2 (6 bases). The CDR3 length is 13 residues. Looked up from germline, CDR1 is MNHEY and CDR2 is SMNVEV (reference sequence). V was cut by 6 bases and J by 7 bases, with 16 bases left in between. CDR3 amino acids: CASRTGARPEQYF. CDR3 coding DNA: TGTGCCAGCAGAACGGGAGCCCGCCCGGAGCAGTACTTC.

This clone was observed a single time. The chain carries TRBV19 and TRBJ1-2; TRBD1 is a possible D gene (5 bases). This CDR3 region has 15 residues. Trimming left V 6 bases short and J 1 base short, with 15 bases between. Germline CDR1 reads LNHDA; CDR2 reads SQIVND (reference sequence). The CDR3 is CASRKGLGLNYGYTF. CDR3 DNA sequence: TGTGCCAGTAGAAAGGGGTTAGGCCTTAACTATGGCTACACCTTC.

The CDR3 here is CSVIGGGYTF. The CDR3, as DNA: TGCAGCGTCATAGGGGGCGGCTACACCTTC. This chain links TRBV29-1 with TRBJ1-2, with 7 bases identical to TRBD1. V lost 6 bases to trimming and J lost 8 bases; unmatched junction nucleotides: 3. The V gene's germline CDR1 is SQVTM and CDR2 ANQGSEA. The CDR3 is 10 amino acids. The full variable domain, completed using reference TRBV29-1 and TRBJ1-2, is SAVISQKPSRDICQRGTSLTIQCQVDSQVTMMFWYRQQPGQSLTLIATANQGSEATYESGFVIDKFPISRPNLTFSTLTVSNMSPEDSSIYLCSVIGGGYTFGSGTRLTVV.

This chain connects TRBV28 to TRBJ1-2; 10 positions agree with TRBD1. The CDR3 has 16 residues. Germline V gene data show CDR1 as MDHEN and CDR2 as SYDVKM. Germline trimming cut 6 bases from V and 8 bases from J; bases unmatched to any gene: 15. This chain's CDR3 is CASSSIGSGQGRGYTF. The CDR3, as DNA: TGTGCCAGCAGCTCTATTGGTTCGGGACAGGGGCGAGGCTACACCTTC.

The V gene is TRBV19, the J gene TRBJ2-1; a possible D gene is TRBD1 (5 bases). Trimming pared 3 bases from V and 3 bases from J, leaving 12 bases between. The CDR3 contains 15 residues. Germline CDR1 is LNHDA and CDR2 is SQIVND (reference sequence). The DNA of the CDR3 is TGTGCCAGTAGTATCGACAGCACCTTCTACAATGAGCAGTTCTTC. It yields the protein CASSIDSTFYNEQFF.

There are a few counts of this clone. CDR3 in amino acids: CASSSQDGGSEQYF. CDR3 coding DNA: TGCGCCAGCAGCTCCCAGGACGGGGGTTCCGAGCAGTACTTC. This chain joins TRBV5-1 and TRBJ2-7; D might be TRBD2 (6 bases). Germline assignment: CDR1 SGHRS and CDR2 YFSETQ. This CDR3 is built from 14 residues. With 3 bases removed from V and 6 bases from J, the gap between germline ends came to 16 bases.

In this sample, this clone turned up many times. The rearrangement joins TRBV28 to TRBJ2-7; 7 nucleotides match TRBD2. CDR1 MDHEN and CDR2 SYDVKM come from the germline V gene. The CDR3 has 14 residues. The V segment lost 2 bases and the J segment 4 bases; nucleotides outside the gene matches: 5. CDR3 sequence: CASSLGGSMYEQYF. The CDR3 nucleotides are TGTGCCAGCAGTTTAGGCGGGAGCATGTACGAGCAGTACTTC.

The J gene is TRBJ1-1, the V gene TRBV5-1; no firm D call. The length of the CDR3 is 15 residues. Trimming removed 0 bases from V and 4 bases from J, with 13 bases in between. Germline values: CDR1 SGHRS, CDR2 YFSETQ. CDR3 loop: CASSLAQVSGTEAFF. Here the CDR3 DNA reads TGCGCCAGCAGCTTGGCCCAGGTATCCGGCACTGAAGCTTTCTTT.

The chain joins TRBV28 to TRBJ1-2, with 8 bases matching TRBD1. The CDR3 length is 15 residues. Germline lookup yields CDR1 MDHEN and CDR2 SYDVKM. Germline trimming cut 5 bases from V and 8 bases from J; bases unmatched to any gene: 13. The DNA of the CDR3 is TGTGCCAGCAGTCCGGCCGGGACAGGCGTCGAGGGCTACACCTTC. Protein sequence: CASSPAGTGVEGYTF.

This rearrangement joins TRBV5-1 to TRBJ2-1, with 16 nucleotides matching TRBD2. The V and J ends lost 9 bases and 4 bases, in that order; junction bases with no gene match: 13. Germline V gene data show CDR1 as SGHRS and CDR2 as YFSETQ. CDR3 length equals 18 residues. This chain's CDR3 is CATRSGTSGRAGYNEQFF. CDR3 nucleotides: TGCGCCACCCGAAGCGGGACTAGCGGGAGGGCGGGTTACAATGAGCAGTTCTTC.

The V and J genes are TRBV12-3 or TRBV12-4 and TRBJ2-1, with 8 nucleotides matching TRBD2. This CDR3 comprises 13 residues. The trim removed 6 bases at V and 9 bases at J, leaving 7 bases unmatched. CDR3 protein: CASSLISGGEQFF. CDR3 nucleotide sequence: TGTGCCAGCAGCCTGATAAGCGGGGGTGAGCAGTTCTTC.

This rearrangement joins TRBV30 to TRBJ2-7; 8 nucleotides agree with TRBD1. The CDR3 contains 13 residues. The V segment lost 3 bases and the J segment 6 bases; nucleotides outside the gene matches: 7. Germline loops: CDR1 GTSNPN, CDR2 SVGIG (reference sequence). The CDR3 loop is CAWRRTGFGEQYF. The CDR3 DNA is TGTGCCTGGAGGCGGACAGGGTTTGGCGAGCAGTACTTC.

J is TRBJ2-1 and V is TRBV28, with 9 positions matching TRBD2. Germline V gene data show CDR1 as MDHEN and CDR2 as SYDVKM. V gave up 7 bases and J gave up 7 bases; unmatched junction bases: 11. The CDR3 runs 15 residues. CDR3: CASNPRGRAANEQFF. The CDR3, as DNA: TGTGCCAGCAACCCCCGCGGGAGGGCCGCGAATGAGCAGTTCTTC.

The chain employs TRBV28 and TRBJ1-4, with 10 nucleotides matching TRBD1. The CDR3 length is 15 residues. The ends lost 4 bases at V and 6 bases at J; junction bases unmatched: 5. Germline V lookup: CDR1 MDHEN, CDR2 SYDVKM. CDR3 amino acids: CASSSLGTGDEKLFF. The CDR3 bases are TGTGCCAGCAGTTCACTGGGGACAGGGGATGAAAAACTGTTTTTT.

Concerning this clone itself: This sample also contains other DNA sequences that code for the same CDR3. The rearrangement uses TRBV18 and TRBJ1-2; D call uncertain. The CDR3 runs to 13 residues. V lost 6 bases and J lost 1, with 9 bases in between. The germline V gene encodes CDR1 KGHSH and CDR2 LQKENI. CDR3 sequence: CASSPSGNYGYTF. The CDR3 nucleotides are TGTGCCAGCTCGCCCTCGGGTAACTATGGCTACACCTTC.

The chain couples TRBV29-1 to TRBJ2-2; a possible D gene is TRBD1 (5 bases). The V end lost 7 bases, the J end lost 4 bases, and 22 bases lay between the germline ends. Germline lookup yields CDR1 SQVTM and CDR2 ANQGSEA. The CDR3 is made up of 16 amino acids. The CDR3 here is CSAARWGGRGTGELFF. The CDR3 coding sequence is TGCAGCGCTGCTCGTTGGGGTGGAAGGGGCACCGGGGAGCTGTTTTTT.